Each of the 31 T cell receptor beta chains below was sequenced from the same sample in a study of OX40 agonist ivuxolimab in advanced cancers. The method was immunoSEQ multiplex PCR; TCRdb's version includes in-frame clones alone and lacks a portion of them. The sample includes tens of thousands of clones, roughly 94% seen only once; the top ten take roughly 22%. The sample in question was CD4+ or CD8+ T cells sorted from blood, obtained in a trial of the OX40 agonist ivuxolimab. These receptor sequences come from an adult with an advanced solid tumor such as melanoma, head and neck, liver or kidney cancer.

The chain recombines TRBV9 with TRBJ2-1; 9 bases are a match to TRBD1. CDR3 length: 14 amino acids. Germline CDR1 and CDR2: SGDLS and YYNGEE. The V and J ends lost 0 bases and 9 bases, in that order; junction bases with no gene match: 4. The CDR3 nucleotides read TGTGCCAGCAGCGTAGGGGGACAGGGAAGTGAGCAGTTCTTC. Its translation is CASSVGGQGSEQFF.

This clone was seen once. The gene calls are TRBV15 and TRBJ2-5; the D call may be TRBD1 or TRBD2 (5 bases each). V shed 0 bases and J shed 5 bases, with 10 bases lying between them. The CDR3 contains 14 residues. Germline lookup yields CDR1 LNHNV and CDR2 YYDKDF (reference sequence). The CDR3 DNA sequence: TGTGCCACCAGCAGAGATTGGGGGTCGGAGACCCAGTACTTC. It is translated as CATSRDWGSETQYF.

The gene calls are TRBV4-1 and TRBJ2-1, with D maybe TRBD1 (5 bases). This CDR3 contains 16 residues. Germline V gives CDR1 MGHRA, CDR2 YSYEKL. V was trimmed by 1 base and J by 7 bases, leaving 17 bases between them. Here the CDR3 DNA reads TGCGCCAGCAGCCAAGTGTCCCAGGGTGGTAGGAATGAGCAGTTCTTC. Residues: CASSQVSQGGRNEQFF.

V gene TRBV27 combines with J gene TRBJ2-7; perhaps D is TRBD1 or TRBD2 (5 bases each). V dropped 3 bases and J dropped 7 bases, with 22 bases sitting between them. CDR1 and CDR2 (germline): MNHEY, SMNVEV (reference sequence). The CDR3 sequence is 16 residues long. CDR3 coding DNA: TGTGCCAGCAGTTTTACCCCCGGGACGGCCGCCCGGGAGCAGTACTTC. Its translation is CASSFTPGTAAREQYF.

For the CDR3, the DNA is TGTGCCAGCGGGACAGGGGTTAACACTGAAGCTTTCTTT. Translation: CASGTGVNTEAFF. The chain uses TRBV19 and TRBJ1-1; 10 nucleotides line up with TRBD1. CDR1 is LNHDA, CDR2 SQIVND, per germline (reference sequence). Trimming took 9 bases from V and 2 from J; bases not matched to a gene: 3. This CDR3 is 13 amino acids long.

V is TRBV7-3 and J is TRBJ2-3; TRBD2 matches 16 bases. V lost 2 bases and J lost 2; bases outside the gene matches: 4. This CDR3 is built from 18 residues. The germline V gene encodes CDR1 SGHTA and CDR2 FQGTGA. CDR3 sequence (DNA): TGTGCCAGCAGCTTAGGGACTAGCGGGAGGGCCCTCACAGATACGCAGTATTTT. It codes for CASSLGTSGRALTDTQYF.

This clone was counted once. This sequence joins TRBV5-1 and TRBJ1-1, with unresolved D. The germline V gene encodes CDR1 SGHRS and CDR2 YFSETQ. The CDR3 runs 15 residues. V lost 0 bases and J 2 bases, leaving 11 bases between the germline ends. In DNA form, the CDR3 reads TGCGCCAGCAGCTTGGCCGGGGTGACAAACACTGAAGCTTTCTTT. Translated, it gives CASSLAGVTNTEAFF.

The chain joins TRBV4-1 to TRBJ1-5; possibly TRBD1 for D (5 bases). V lost 0 bases and J 5 bases, leaving 11 bases between the germline ends. Germline CDR1 is MGHRA and CDR2 is YSYEKL. The CDR3 has 15 amino acids. Written as DNA, the CDR3 is TGCGCCAGCAGCCAAGAGGAGAGGGGATATCAGCCCCAGCATTTT. Translated, it gives CASSQEERGYQPQHF.

CDR3 region: CASSLDLAGGLTDTQYF. The DNA of the CDR3 is TGTGCCAGCAGCTTAGACCTAGCGGGGGGGCTTACAGATACGCAGTATTTT. The chain combines TRBV7-2 with TRBJ2-3, with TRBD2 matching 12 bases. This CDR3 is built from 17 residues. Germline CDR1 is SGHTA and CDR2 is FQGNSA. Trimming at V came to 1 base and at J to 3 bases, leaving 5 bases not matched to a gene.

The CDR3 region has the DNA TGCGCCAGCAGCCAAGACAACAGGGGGGCTGAAAAACTGTTTTTT. Translating gives CASSQDNRGAEKLFF. This chain uses TRBV4-3 with TRBJ1-4; 8 nucleotides align to TRBD1. Germline V gene data show CDR1 as LGHNA and CDR2 as YSLEER. This CDR3 has 15 residues. With V trimmed by 0 bases and J by 7 bases, 4 bases remained unmatched.

The chain has TRBV9 and TRBJ2-1; TRBD2 matches at 10 bases. V lost 3 bases, J lost 1 base, and 7 bases stayed unmatched. Germline V lookup: CDR1 SGDLS, CDR2 YYNGEE. The CDR3 contains 17 residues. The CDR3 DNA reads as TGTGCCAGCAGCGGCGGGACTAGCGCCTTATCCTACAATGAGCAGTTCTTC. Translation: CASSGGTSALSYNEQFF.

The chain uses TRBV7-9 and TRBJ2-5; 9 nucleotides align to TRBD1. Trimming at V came to 1 base and at J to 1 base, leaving 4 bases not matched to a gene. Germline values: CDR1 SEHNR, CDR2 FQNEAQ (reference sequence). The CDR3 runs to 16 residues. The CDR3 protein is CASSLEGTGIQETQYF. CDR3 in DNA: TGTGCCAGCAGCTTAGAAGGGACAGGGATCCAAGAGACCCAGTACTTC. Based on the CDR3 plus reference TRBV7-9 and TRBJ2-5, the full variable domain is DTGVSQNPRHKITKRGQNVTFRCDPISEHNRLYWYRQTLGQGPEFLTYFQNEAQLEKSRLLSDRFSAERPKGSFSTLEIQRTEQGDSAMYLCASSLEGTGIQETQYFGPGTRLLVL.

Comments on this clone: At one boundary the junction diverges from the germline segment, which might be a read error. The V and J genes are TRBV7-2 and TRBJ2-3, with 12 bases lining up with TRBD2. Per the germline V gene, CDR1 is SGHTA and CDR2 is FQGNSA. The CDR3 loop spans 16 amino acids. CDR3 DNA: TGTGCCAGCAGCCTAGCGGGAGGGTGGGGCACAGATACGCAGTATTTT. Amino acid sequence: CASSLAGGWGTDTQYF.

The rearrangement links TRBV7-6 to TRBJ2-1; the match to TRBD2 covers 8 bases. The V segment lost 5 bases and the J segment 4 bases; nucleotides outside the gene matches: 10. Germline V lookup: CDR1 SGHVS, CDR2 FNYEAQ. The CDR3 loop spans 16 amino acids. CDR3 sequence: CASSPLRGAEYNEQFF. As DNA, the CDR3 is TGTGCCAGCAGCCCATTGCGGGGGGCGGAGTACAATGAGCAGTTCTTC.

A single count supports this clone. J is TRBJ1-1 and V is TRBV6-6; D is undetermined. Germline-derived CDR1 and CDR2 are MNHNY and SVGAGI (reference sequence). V was pared by 0 bases and J by 1 base, with 9 bases between. This CDR3 has 15 residues. The DNA of the CDR3 is TGTGCCAGCAGTTACTCGCCACAAGCGAACACTGAAGCTTTCTTT. Amino acids: CASSYSPQANTEAFF.

The J gene is TRBJ1-1, the V gene TRBV5-6, with D possibly matching TRBD1 (5 bases). Germline V gene sequence: CDR1 SGHDT, CDR2 YYEEEE. This CDR3 has 13 residues. Trimming cost V 7 bases and J 5 bases, with 15 bases left between them. The CDR3 here is CASHGVGATEAFF. The CDR3 DNA follows: TGTGCCAGCCACGGGGTAGGGGCGACTGAAGCTTTCTTT.

This chain uses TRBV27 with TRBJ2-1, with TRBD1 matching 8 bases. Trimming took 2 bases from V and 2 from J; bases not matched to a gene: 5. Germline-derived CDR1 and CDR2 are MNHEY and SMNVEV (reference sequence). This CDR3 spans 16 amino acids. The CDR3 sequence: CASSLPPGGAYNEQFF. CDR3 DNA sequence: TGTGCCAGCAGTTTACCCCCAGGGGGCGCCTACAATGAGCAGTTCTTC.

This clone was seen just once. V gene TRBV19 combines with J gene TRBJ2-3; 10 bases map to TRBD2. The CDR3 runs 15 residues. Trimming cost V 7 bases and J 0 bases; bases outside gene matches: 4. The germline V gene has CDR1 LNHDA and CDR2 SQIVND (reference sequence). CDR3 region: CASTTSGDSTDTQYF. The CDR3 nucleotides are TGTGCCAGTACAACTAGCGGGGATAGCACAGATACGCAGTATTTT.

The chain has TRBV4-3 and TRBJ2-7; weak D call: TRBD1 (6 bases). This CDR3 spans 15 amino acids. Trimming pared 0 bases from V and 4 bases from J, leaving 13 bases between. CDR1 and CDR2 (germline): LGHNA, YSLEER. CDR3 protein: CASSQEAAGAYEQYF. CDR3 nucleotide sequence: TGCGCCAGCAGCCAAGAGGCGGCAGGGGCGTACGAGCAGTACTTC.

This rearrangement joins TRBV6-6 to TRBJ2-7, with D perhaps being TRBD1 or TRBD2 (7 bases each). The V end was cut by 6 bases, the J end by 6 bases, with 12 bases between. The CDR3 is made up of 12 amino acids. From germline, CDR1 is MNHNY and CDR2 SVGAGI (reference sequence). CDR3 sequence (DNA): TGTGCCAGCAGCAGGGGGGGTTCCGAGCAGTACTTC. This codes for CASSRGGSEQYF.

This clone has only one observation. CDR3 DNA sequence: TGTGCCAGCTCACCTGAGTACGGGCTGGAGACCCAGTACTTC. It specifies CASSPEYGLETQYF. The chain combines TRBV18 with TRBJ2-5; D remains unclear. Deletions cut 3 bases from V and 5 bases from J, with 13 bases between. Per germline, CDR1 KGHSH and CDR2 LQKENI. The CDR3 is 14 amino acids.

V and J are TRBV2 and TRBJ2-5; no clear D. The DNA matches TRBJ2-7 better at its end, which makes the J call doubtful. Per germline, CDR1 SNHLY and CDR2 FYNNEI. CDR3 length equals 13 residues. CDR3 region: CASSDWGSYEQYF. The CDR3 DNA reads TGTGCCAGCAGTGATTGGGGCTCCTACGAGCAGTACTTC.

The J gene is TRBJ1-4, the V gene TRBV4-3; D remains ambiguous. The CDR3 runs to 17 residues. V was shortened by 0 bases and J by 0 bases, with 11 bases between the two germline ends. Germline V gene sequence: CDR1 LGHNA, CDR2 YSLEER. The CDR3 is CASSQDGGVATNEKLFF. The CDR3 DNA is TGCGCCAGCAGCCAAGATGGCGGGGTTGCAACTAATGAAAAACTGTTTTTT.

The chain uses TRBV21-1 and TRBJ2-7; the table's D call, TRBD2, has no DNA check behind it. TRBV21-1 corresponds to a pseudogene. This CDR3 region has 19 residues. The CDR3 DNA reads TGTGCCAGCAGCAAAGAGACTAGCGGGGGGGCCGAGGACTCCTACGAGCAGTACTTC. It is translated as CASSKETSGGAEDSYEQYF.

The rearrangement joins TRBV2 to TRBJ2-7; no definite D call. The length of the CDR3 is 11 residues. Germline lookup yields CDR1 SNHLY and CDR2 FYNNEI. V was clipped by 8 bases and J by 3 bases, with 8 bases between them. The CDR3 nucleotides are TGTGCCAGCGGTTACAGCTACGAGCAGTACTTC. It codes for CASGYSYEQYF.

The chain is built from TRBV19 and TRBJ1-1; D ambiguous. Germline V lookup: CDR1 LNHDA, CDR2 SQIVND (reference sequence). The germline V and J ends were trimmed by 2 bases and 4 bases, with 11 bases remaining between them. The CDR3 runs to 14 residues. The CDR3 nucleotides read TGTGCCAGTAGTATAACAGTATATACCACTGAAGCTTTCTTT. Residues: CASSITVYTTEAFF.

V usage is TRBV7-3 and J usage is TRBJ2-1; D is possibly TRBD2 (5 bases). Germline lookup yields CDR1 SGHTA and CDR2 FQGTGA. V lost 4 bases to trimming and J lost 6 bases, with 10 bases between them. This CDR3 has 13 amino acids. In DNA, the CDR3 is TGTGCCAGCAGCTCGGACTGGGGCAATGAGCAGTTCTTC. Amino acids: CASSSDWGNEQFF.

The V gene is TRBV23-1, the J gene TRBJ2-2, with 12 bases identical to TRBD2. TRBV23-1 counts as an open reading frame of uncertain function. The CDR3 sequence is 23 residues long. Germline trimming cut 6 bases from V and 6 bases from J; bases unmatched to any gene: 29. The CDR3, as DNA: TGCGCCAGCAGACCATACTTTCCGCCGACTAGCGGGAGTACGCCTCAGCGAGCCGGGGAGCTGTTTTTT. It specifies CASRPYFPPTSGSTPQRAGELFF.

The chain employs TRBV4-3 and TRBJ1-1; TRBD1 is a possible D gene (6 bases). The V end was cut by 4 bases, the J end by 3 bases, with 24 bases between. The CDR3 runs to 18 residues. Germline values: CDR1 LGHNA, CDR2 YSLEER. As DNA, the CDR3 is TGCGCCAGCAGCCTGAACGGCCGGGACACACGGAAGGACACTGAAGCTTTCTTT. This sequence encodes CASSLNGRDTRKDTEAFF.

The rearrangement uses TRBV27 and TRBJ2-1; TRBD2 matches 12 bases. The germline V gene encodes CDR1 MNHEY and CDR2 SMNVEV (reference sequence). Unmatched junction bases numbered 4, after V lost 4 bases and J lost 3 bases. This CDR3 has 16 amino acids. CDR3 nucleotides: TGTGCCAGCAGTTACGAGGGACTAGCGGGCTACAATGAGCAGTTCTTC. It is translated as CASSYEGLAGYNEQFF.

This chain uses TRBV11-2 with TRBJ1-2; D may be TRBD1 (5 bases). V lost 1 base to trimming and J lost 6 bases, with 12 bases between them. The CDR3 loop spans 14 amino acids. CDR1 is SGHAT, CDR2 FQNNGV, per germline. CDR3 sequence (DNA): TGTGCCAGCAGCTTAGGTGGGGGGAAAGATGGCTACACCTTC. Protein: CASSLGGGKDGYTF.